This T cell receptor beta chain was found in a study of persistence of HIV-infected CD4 T cells (dated by TCRdb to 2019 to 2021). Study-wide context: The median time participants had been on suppressive ART was about 8 years. The clonality of all cells in each sorted population was measured by TCRbeta sequencing, and the clonality of infected cells was measured by proviral sequencing. The study isolated CMV- and HIV-1 Gag-responding CD4+ T cells from ART-treated individuals to examine antigen-driven clonal expansion of HIV-1-infected cells. Peripheral blood samples of up to roughly 200 mL were taken at multiple time points, with the exception of two participants who underwent leukapheresis at a single time point. The TCR cluster analysis across participants included eight or nine participants for CMV and more than five participants for Gag. Here is what the overall study found, with its caveats: Only a small number of individuals took part in the study, and only a limited range of antigens was tested. Restriction of bulk TCR analyses to the rare CMV-responding cells that actually carried HIV-1 proviruses was not possible. Antigen-responding cells were enriched for expanded CDR3beta sequences that were degenerate, which suggests that CD4+ responses to CMV and Gag underwent convergent selection. TCRbeta richness in CMV- and Gag-responding cells was significantly lower than in anti-CD3/anti-CD28-responding cells; CMV-responding cells had higher oligoclonality than CD3/CD28-stimulated and Gag-responding cells. A correlation was observed between TCR oligoclonality and proviral oligoclonality within the same sorted populations.

In the paper's terms, the treatment or condition label means: suppressive antiretroviral therapy. A pool of overlapping HIV-1 Gag 15-mer peptides, at 0.75 to 1 ug per peptide per mL, was used to stimulate the cells. Responding CD4+ T cells were sorted by upregulation of both CD40 ligand and CD69. HIV-1-infected adults in whom suppressive ART had been started during chronic infection were enrolled as participants. Plasma HIV-1 RNA had been undetectable (below 50 copies/mL) in participants for at least 4 years. To be included, participants needed a CD4+ T cell count above 400 cells/uL and a positive CMV serology. Before stimulation, PBMCs were isolated using density centrifugation and then depleted of CD8+ T cells. CD8-depleted PBMCs were stimulated for about 17 hours with anti-CD28/CD49d costimulation, CD40-blocking antibody and enfuvirtide to prevent new infections. Cell sorting was performed on a Beckman Coulter MoFlo Legacy or XDP sorter, and dead cells were excluded with propidium iodide. The QIAamp DNA Mini Kit was used for genomic DNA extraction from samples above one million cells, and the Quick-DNA Microprep Kit was used otherwise.

In regard to this clone: This clone's antigen is unknown. No base quality information exists; no much larger clone differs at one position.

CDR1 and CDR2, per the germline V gene, are SGDLS and YYNGEE. From V the trimming removes 0 bases and from J it removes 6 bases, while the gene matches leave 3 bases of the junction unaccounted for. The CDR3 spans 15 residues, from the cysteine through the phenylalanine. Only the CDR3 region is kept as DNA, spanning 45 bases read in frame from base 1. The immunoSEQ hsTCRB assay version 4, run in survey mode, was used to sequence TCRbeta repertoires from genomic DNA. For TCRbeta sequencing, genomic DNA was diluted to 10 ng/uL, and up to 1 ug was used per sample. Per the authors' processing: TCRbeta data were analyzed in ImmunoSeq Analyzer 3.0, with diversity computed on productive nucleotide rearrangements. The improved Chao index was used to estimate lower-bound TCR diversity, and the Gini coefficient was used to estimate clonality using the Immunarch R package. Different nucleotide rearrangements encoding the same CDR3beta amino acid sequence were counted as distinct clonotypes. Differential abundance analysis found TCRbeta sequences that were significantly enriched in antigen-responding cells compared with anti-CD3/anti-CD28-activated cells. GLIPH2 grouped TCRs by predicted peptide-MHC specificity, both within each participant and across combined participant data sets. Sourced from immuneACCESS, this table was stored by TCRdb with only in-frame sequences that have V and J called. A share of the clones is absent; for the studies checked, an unresolved V gene accounts for under half, and the remainder has no known explanation. V and J calls and clone size are as listed in that table; D and trimming were resolved from the DNA. The sample yields roughly 25,000 clones; 74% were counted once. The biggest ten clones account for 1.8% of the sample.

The TCR was taken from an adult man with HIV who was CMV-seropositive. The sample consisted of CD4+ T cells sorted from PBMCs after approximately 20-hour stimulation, taken from a patient who received antiretroviral therapy. This specimen's cell subset or site label, per the study, means: CD40L+CD69+ CD4 T cells responding to HIV-1 Gag peptides. This chain joins TRBV9 to TRBJ2-3; 11 middle bases align to TRBD1. The sequenced DNA: TGTGCCAGCAGCGTAGTTGGACAGGGGGCTGATACGCAGTATTTT. It codes for CASSVVGQGADTQYF. When the CDR3 is completed using the reference TRBV9 and TRBJ2-3 genes on either side, the full variable domain is DSGVTQTPKHLITATGQRVTLRCSPRSGDLSVYWYQQSLDQGLQFLIQYYNGEERAKGNILERFSAQQFPDLHSELNLSSLELGDSALYFCASSVVGQGADTQYFGPGTRLTVL.